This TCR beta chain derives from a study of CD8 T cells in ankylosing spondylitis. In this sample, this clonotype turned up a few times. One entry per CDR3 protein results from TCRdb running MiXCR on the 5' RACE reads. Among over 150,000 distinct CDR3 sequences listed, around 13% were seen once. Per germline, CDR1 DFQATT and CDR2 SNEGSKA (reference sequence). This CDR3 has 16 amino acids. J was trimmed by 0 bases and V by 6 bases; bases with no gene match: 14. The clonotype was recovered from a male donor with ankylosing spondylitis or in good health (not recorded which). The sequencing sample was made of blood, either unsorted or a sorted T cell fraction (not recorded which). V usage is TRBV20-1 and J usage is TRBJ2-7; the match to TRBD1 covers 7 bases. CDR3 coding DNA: TGCAGTGCCTATAGGGACAGCGCGGCTGACTCCTACGAGCAGTACTTC. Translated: CSAYRDSAADSYEQYF.